The clone carrying this T cell receptor beta chain was detected ten times or more. V lost 4 bases to trimming and J lost 0 bases, with 13 bases between them. Germline lookup yields CDR1 ENHRY and CDR2 SYGVKD. The CDR3 contains 17 residues. This entry is derived from a study of T-cell reconstitution after alpha-beta-depleted transplantation in children. TCRbeta library construction was performed incorporating unique molecular identifiers. In TCRdb, the PCR reads were re-called with MiXCR into one record per CDR3 protein. The sample records 200,000 to 300,000 distinct CDR3 sequences, 12% being singletons.

The sample here was PBMCs from the stem cell graft donor, taken from the stem cell graft. V gene TRBV10-3 combines with J gene TRBJ2-6, with D maybe TRBD1 (6 bases). The source is a human donor who donated a stem cell graft to a child with acute lymphoblastic leukemia. The DNA of the CDR3 is TGTGCCATCAGTGTCTCGGACAGTAACTCTGGGGCCAACGTCCTGACTTTC. It specifies CAISVSDSNSGANVLTF.